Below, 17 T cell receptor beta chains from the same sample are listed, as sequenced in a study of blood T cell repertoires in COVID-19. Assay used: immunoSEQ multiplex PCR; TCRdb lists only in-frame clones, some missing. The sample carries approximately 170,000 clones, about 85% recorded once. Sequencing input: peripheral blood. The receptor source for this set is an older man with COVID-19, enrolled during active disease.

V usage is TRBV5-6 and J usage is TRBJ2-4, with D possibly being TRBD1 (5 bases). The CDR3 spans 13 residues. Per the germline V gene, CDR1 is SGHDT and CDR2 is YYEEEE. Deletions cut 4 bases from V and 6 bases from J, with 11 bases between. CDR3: CASSVGHLNIQYF. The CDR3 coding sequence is TGTGCCAGCAGCGTCGGACACCTAAACATTCAGTACTTC.

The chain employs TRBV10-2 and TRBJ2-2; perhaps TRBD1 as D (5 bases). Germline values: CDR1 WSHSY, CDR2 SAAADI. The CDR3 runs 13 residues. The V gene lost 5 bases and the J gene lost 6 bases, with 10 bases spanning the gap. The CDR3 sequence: CASSPQVAGELFF. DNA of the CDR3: TGCGCCAGCAGTCCACAGGTAGCCGGGGAGCTGTTTTTT.

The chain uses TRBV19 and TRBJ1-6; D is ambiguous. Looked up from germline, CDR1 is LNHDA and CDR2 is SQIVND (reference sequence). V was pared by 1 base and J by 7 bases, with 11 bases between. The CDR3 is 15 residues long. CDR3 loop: CASSIATERNSPLHF. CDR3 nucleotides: TGTGCCAGTAGTATAGCGACCGAGAGGAATTCACCCCTCCACTTT.

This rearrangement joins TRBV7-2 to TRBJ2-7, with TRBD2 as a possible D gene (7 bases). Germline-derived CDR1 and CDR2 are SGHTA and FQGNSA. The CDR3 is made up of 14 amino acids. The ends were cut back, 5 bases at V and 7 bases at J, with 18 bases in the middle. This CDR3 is CASSLGRGAQEQYF. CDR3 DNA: TGTGCCAGCAGCCTAGGTCGGGGGGCGCAGGAGCAGTACTTC.

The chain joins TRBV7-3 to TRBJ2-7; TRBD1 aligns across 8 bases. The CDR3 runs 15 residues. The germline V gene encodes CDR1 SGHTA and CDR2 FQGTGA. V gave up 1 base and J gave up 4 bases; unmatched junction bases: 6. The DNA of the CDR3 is TGTGCCAGCAGCTTAAGGCCAGGGGGCATGTACGAGCAGTACTTC. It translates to CASSLRPGGMYEQYF.

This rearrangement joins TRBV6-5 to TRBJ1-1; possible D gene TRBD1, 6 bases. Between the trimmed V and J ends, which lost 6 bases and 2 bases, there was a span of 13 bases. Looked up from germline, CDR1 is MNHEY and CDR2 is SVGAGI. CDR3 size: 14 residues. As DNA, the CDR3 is TGTGCCAGCAGCCGCTCAGGGGCTAACACTGAAGCTTTCTTT. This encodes CASSRSGANTEAFF.

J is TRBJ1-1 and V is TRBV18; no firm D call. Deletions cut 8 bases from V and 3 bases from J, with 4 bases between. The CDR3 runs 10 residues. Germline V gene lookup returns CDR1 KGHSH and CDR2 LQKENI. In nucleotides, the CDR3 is TGTGCCAGCCTTGACACTGAAGCTTTCTTT. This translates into CASLDTEAFF.

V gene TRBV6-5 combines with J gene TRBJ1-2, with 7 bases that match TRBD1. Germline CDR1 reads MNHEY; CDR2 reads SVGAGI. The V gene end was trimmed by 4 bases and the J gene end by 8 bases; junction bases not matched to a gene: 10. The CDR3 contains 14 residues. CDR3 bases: TGTGCCAGCAGTTCCCCGACAGGGAAGGTGGGCTACACCTTC. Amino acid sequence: CASSSPTGKVGYTF.

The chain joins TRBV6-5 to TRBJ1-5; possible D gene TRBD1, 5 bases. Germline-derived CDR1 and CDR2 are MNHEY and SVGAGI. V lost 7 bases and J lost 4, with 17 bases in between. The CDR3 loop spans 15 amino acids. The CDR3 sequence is CASTRTQGSNQPQHF. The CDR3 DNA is TGTGCCAGCACCCGAACGCAGGGTTCGAATCAGCCCCAGCATTTT.

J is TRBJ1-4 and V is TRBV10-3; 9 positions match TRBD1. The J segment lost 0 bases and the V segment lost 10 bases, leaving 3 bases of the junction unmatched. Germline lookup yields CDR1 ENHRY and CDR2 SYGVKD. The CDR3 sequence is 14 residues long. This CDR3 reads CATGTGPTNEKLFF. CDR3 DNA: TGTGCCACCGGGACAGGGCCAACTAATGAAAAACTGTTTTTT.

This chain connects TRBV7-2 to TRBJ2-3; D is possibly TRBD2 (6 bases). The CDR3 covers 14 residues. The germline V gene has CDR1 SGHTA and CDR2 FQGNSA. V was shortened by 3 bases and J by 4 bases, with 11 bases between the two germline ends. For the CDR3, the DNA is TGTGCCAGCAGCTTTGGCAGGGAGGCAGATACGCAGTATTTT. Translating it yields CASSFGREADTQYF.

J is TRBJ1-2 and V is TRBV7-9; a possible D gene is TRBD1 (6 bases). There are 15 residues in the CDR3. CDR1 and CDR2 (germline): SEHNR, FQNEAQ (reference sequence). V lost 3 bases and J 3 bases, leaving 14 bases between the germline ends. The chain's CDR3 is CASSLIQGPDYGYTF. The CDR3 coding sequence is TGTGCCAGCAGCTTGATACAGGGTCCAGACTATGGCTACACCTTC.

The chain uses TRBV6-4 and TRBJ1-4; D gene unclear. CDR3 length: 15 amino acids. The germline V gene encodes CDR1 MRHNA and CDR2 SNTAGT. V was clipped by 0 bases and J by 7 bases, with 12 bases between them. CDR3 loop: CASSDSNREGEKLFF. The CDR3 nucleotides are TGTGCCAGCAGTGACTCCAACCGGGAGGGTGAAAAACTGTTTTTT.

In nucleotides, the CDR3 is TGTGCCAGCAGTGAGAGACTAGCCAAAAACATTCAGTACTTC. As protein: CASSERLAKNIQYF. This sequence joins TRBV7-2 and TRBJ2-4; D uncertain. This CDR3 has 14 residues. Germline CDR1 and CDR2: SGHTA and FQGNSA. Trimming removed 6 bases from V and 0 bases from J, with 9 bases in between.

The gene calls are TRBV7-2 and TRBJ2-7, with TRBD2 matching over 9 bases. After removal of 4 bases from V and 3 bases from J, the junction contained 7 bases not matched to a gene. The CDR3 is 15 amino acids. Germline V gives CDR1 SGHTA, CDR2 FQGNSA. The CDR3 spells CASSSSGLAFYEQYF. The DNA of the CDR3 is TGTGCCAGCAGCTCGTCGGGACTAGCCTTCTACGAGCAGTACTTC.

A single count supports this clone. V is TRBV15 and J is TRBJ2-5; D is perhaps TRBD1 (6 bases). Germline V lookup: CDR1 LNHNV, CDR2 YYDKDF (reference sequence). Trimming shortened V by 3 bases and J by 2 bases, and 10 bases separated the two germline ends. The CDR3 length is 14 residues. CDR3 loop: CATSRFGTQETQYF. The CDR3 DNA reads TGTGCCACCAGCAGGTTTGGGACACAAGAGACCCAGTACTTC.

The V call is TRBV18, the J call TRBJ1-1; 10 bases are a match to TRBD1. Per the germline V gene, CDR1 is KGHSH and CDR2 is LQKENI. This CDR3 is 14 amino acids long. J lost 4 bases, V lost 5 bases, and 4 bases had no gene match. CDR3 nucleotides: TGTGCCAGCTCAGCGACAGGGGGCTCCACTGAAGCTTTCTTT. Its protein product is CASSATGGSTEAFF.